Sequencing of this T cell receptor beta chain was carried out in a study of a mutant IDH1 vaccine in newly diagnosed glioma. About the study: The therapy given earlier, which was standard therapy, consisted of radiotherapy, temozolomide, or both, and most of the patients received both.

This sample's time point: week 23, last vaccination. Vaccinated patients received 300 ug of mutant IDH1 20-mer peptide per dose, with topical imiquimod. V was shortened by 8 bases and J by 8 bases, with 13 bases between the two germline ends. Germline lookup yields CDR1 MNHEY and CDR2 SVGAGI. The CDR3 sequence is 13 residues long. Details on this clone: What it recognizes is unknown.

Assay: immunoSEQ multiplex PCR; the TCRdb copy retains only in-frame clones and omits some. The repertoire consists of some 40,000 clones, with roughly 76% occurring once and the leading ten covering 5% to 6.5%. The clonotype comes from a man aged 35-49 years with glioma. The sequencing here drew on PBMCs, taken from a glioma patient whose treatment included an IDH1 peptide vaccine. The V gene is TRBV6-5, the J gene TRBJ1-6, with no clear D. The CDR3 nucleotides are TGTGCCAGCTGCCATCTGGGCCATTCACCCCTCCACTTT. It encodes CASCHLGHSPLHF.